This T cell receptor (beta chain) stems from a study of blood T cell repertoires in COVID-19. Turning to the study itself: PBMCs, B-cell-depleted T cells, or T cells provided the cDNA or gDNA that made up the material.

The V gene's germline CDR1 is SGHDN and CDR2 FVKESK. This CDR3 region has 12 residues. Trimming pared 1 base from V and 5 bases from J, leaving 5 bases between. Sequenced by immunoSEQ multiplex PCR; TCRdb stores in-frame clones only, minus some. The sample contains around 480,000 clones, about 90% of which appear only once. This clonotype was sampled from a woman between 18 and 30 years old who had recovered from COVID-19. The specimen sequenced was PBMCs or T cells enriched from blood (not recorded which). The chain employs TRBV14 and TRBJ1-2, with unresolved D. In DNA, the CDR3 is TGTGCCAGCAGCCAAGGGAGGTATGGCTACACCTTC. This translates into CASSQGRYGYTF.